The next 29 T cell receptor beta chains were all read from a single sample in a study of molecular identifiers for immune sequencing clone quantification. TCRdb re-derived calls from the PCR reads in MiXCR, one entry per CDR3 protein. The sample has 65,000 or so distinct CDR3 sequences; roughly 20% are singletons. Sample: naive CD8+ T cells from blood, with Jurkat cell RNA spiked in. Sample subset: FACS-sorted CD8+CD4-CCR7+CD45RA+ naive T cells. The receptors here all came from a human donor in good health. Some libraries in this study had Jurkat cell RNA spiked in.

The chain recombines TRBV5-1 with TRBJ2-2, with 12 nucleotides matching TRBD2. Per the germline V gene, CDR1 is SGHRS and CDR2 is YFSETQ. The trim removed 4 bases at V and 4 bases at J, leaving 5 bases unmatched. CDR3 length equals 16 residues. The CDR3, as DNA: TGCGCCAGCAGCCCATGGACTAGCGGGGCCACCGGGGAGCTGTTTTTT. The encoded protein is CASSPWTSGATGELFF.

This clonotype was observed at least ten times. This chain uses TRBV12-3 or TRBV12-4 with TRBJ2-5, with TRBD2 identical over 13 bases. CDR3 length: 16 residues. The V gene end was trimmed by 4 bases and the J gene end by 5 bases; junction bases not matched to a gene: 7. CDR3 region: CASSSVLAGGPETQYF. As DNA, the CDR3 is TGTGCCAGCAGTTCGGTACTAGCGGGAGGGCCTGAGACCCAGTACTTC.

Notes on this clonotype: With a much larger clone just one base away, this may be a read error. This chain links TRBV27 with TRBJ2-1; D call uncertain. The CDR3 runs to 13 residues. Per germline, CDR1 MNHEY and CDR2 SMNVEV (reference sequence). CDR3 in DNA: TGTGCCAGCAGTTTTACACATTACAGTGAGCAGTTCTTC. Translated, it gives CASSFTHYSEQFF.

In the case of this clonotype: This may be a read error: a much more frequent sequence differs by one nucleotide. This sequence joins TRBV11-2 and TRBJ2-1; D is uncertain. CDR3 size: 17 residues. Germline CDR1 reads SGHAT; CDR2 reads FQNNGV. The V and J ends lost 2 bases and 0 bases respectively, with 14 bases between them. The CDR3 DNA is TGTGCCAGCAGCTTAACCCCCCCCAGCGACTCCTACAATGAGCAGTTCTTC. Its translation is CASSLTPPSDSYNEQFF.

This clonotype was recorded many times. The chain combines TRBV19 with TRBJ2-1; 9 positions agree with TRBD2. The junction had 15 bases not matched to a gene; V was cut back by 9 bases and J by 0 bases. The CDR3 spans 18 residues. CDR1 and CDR2 from the germline V gene are LNHDA and SQIVND (reference sequence). The DNA of the CDR3 is TGTGCCAGCCGAGCGGGACTAGCCTTACCCCCCTCCTACAATGAGCAGTTCTTC. Amino acid sequence: CASRAGLALPPSYNEQFF. Supplemented by reference TRBV19 and TRBJ2-1, the full variable domain reads DGGITQSPKYLFRKEGQNVTLSCEQNLNHDAMYWYRQDPGQGLRLIYYSQIVNDFQKGDIAEGYSVSREKKESFPLTVTSAQKNPTAFYLCASRAGLALPPSYNEQFFGPGTRLTVL.

The chain employs TRBV11-2 and TRBJ2-5; the D gene is possibly TRBD2 (5 bases). The V and J ends lost 3 bases and 2 bases respectively, with 16 bases between them. Germline lookup yields CDR1 SGHAT and CDR2 FQNNGV. The CDR3 is 16 residues long. As DNA, the CDR3 is TGTGCCAGCAGCTTTATCCCCCCGGGGTTTCAAGAGACCCAGTACTTC. It encodes CASSFIPPGFQETQYF.

There are many counts of this clonotype. J is TRBJ1-2 and V is TRBV5-1; a weak D match, TRBD1 (6 bases). The CDR3 runs to 14 residues. V lost 4 bases and J lost 4, with 14 bases in between. Looked up from germline, CDR1 is SGHRS and CDR2 is YFSETQ. The CDR3 coding sequence is TGCGCCAGCAGCCCCGAGACAGGACCCTATGGCTACACCTTC. Its translation: CASSPETGPYGYTF. Drawing the rest from reference TRBV5-1 and TRBJ1-2, the complete variable domain is KAGVTQTPRYLIKTRGQQVTLSCSPISGHRSVSWYQQTPGQGLQFLFEYFSETQRNKGNFPGRFSGRQFSNSRSEMNVSTLELGDSALYLCASSPETGPYGYTFGSGTRLTVV.

This clonotype occurred many times. The rearrangement links TRBV7-9 to TRBJ2-1; no firm D call. CDR3 length equals 12 residues. Trimming removed 5 bases at V and 3 bases at J, with 5 bases between. Germline V gene sequence: CDR1 SEHNR, CDR2 FQNEAQ (reference sequence). The CDR3 protein is CASSGVYNEQFF. In DNA, the CDR3 is TGTGCCAGCAGCGGCGTCTACAATGAGCAGTTCTTC.

This chain joins TRBV7-9 and TRBJ1-2; D is unclear. The CDR3 has 15 residues. In germline, CDR1 is SEHNR, CDR2 FQNEAQ (reference sequence). Trimming removed 1 base from V and 3 bases from J, with 12 bases in between. DNA of the CDR3: TGTGCCAGCAGCTTAGGTTCTACGGGAGACTATGGCTACACCTTC. Translation gives CASSLGSTGDYGYTF. Looking up the rest from reference TRBV7-9 and TRBJ1-2 gives the full variable domain: DTGVSQNPRHKITKRGQNVTFRCDPISEHNRLYWYRQTLGQGPEFLTYFQNEAQLEKSRLLSDRFSAERPKGSFSTLEIQRTEQGDSAMYLCASSLGSTGDYGYTFGSGTRLTVV.

This clonotype was detected many times. The rearrangement links TRBV29-1 to TRBJ2-7; 10 positions agree with TRBD1. The J segment lost 0 bases and the V segment lost 0 bases, leaving 5 bases of the junction unmatched. The germline CDR1 and CDR2 sequences are SQVTM and ANQGSEA. The CDR3 totals 16 residues. CDR3 in DNA: TGCAGCGTTGAAGAGGCACGGACAGGGGGCTCCTACGAGCAGTACTTC. This codes for CSVEEARTGGSYEQYF.

The sample holds many counts of this clonotype. The rearrangement uses TRBV9 and TRBJ2-3, with D possibly matching TRBD1 (5 bases). V lost 4 bases, J lost 3 bases, and 15 bases lay in between. The germline V gene has CDR1 SGDLS and CDR2 YYNGEE. The CDR3 length is 15 residues. CDR3: CASSLTASATDTQYF. CDR3 coding DNA: TGTGCCAGCAGCTTGACAGCATCGGCGACAGATACGCAGTATTTT.

V gene TRBV28 combines with J gene TRBJ1-1; D gene ambiguous. The V and J ends lost 4 bases and 1 base respectively, with 13 bases between them. The CDR3 is 15 residues long. Germline V gives CDR1 MDHEN, CDR2 SYDVKM. The CDR3 DNA sequence: TGTGCCAGCAGTTATAACCGGGCGGGGAACACTGAAGCTTTCTTT. This sequence encodes CASSYNRAGNTEAFF.

The rearrangement uses TRBV13 and TRBJ2-7; no clear D gene. V dropped 1 base and J dropped 2 bases, with 12 bases sitting between them. The CDR3 extends over 15 amino acids. The germline gives CDR1 PRHDT, CDR2 FYEKMQ (reference sequence). The chain's CDR3 is CASSLECSSPYEQYF. The CDR3, as DNA: TGTGCCAGCAGCTTAGAGTGCAGCAGCCCCTACGAGCAGTACTTC.

The table lists this clonotype with many counts. The chain is built from TRBV28 and TRBJ1-6; D is perhaps TRBD1 (6 bases). CDR3 length: 15 amino acids. Deletions cut 6 bases from V and 9 bases from J, with 18 bases between. CDR1 and CDR2 from the germline V gene are MDHEN and SYDVKM. The chain's CDR3 is CASSPVRGAGSPLHF. The CDR3 nucleotides are TGTGCCAGCAGCCCGGTTCGGGGGGCGGGTTCACCCCTCCACTTT.

This clonotype has just a few counts. This chain links TRBV2 with TRBJ2-7; tentative D call: TRBD2 (5 bases). This CDR3 is built from 12 residues. Germline CDR1 is SNHLY and CDR2 is FYNNEI. Trimming shortened V by 9 bases and J by 3 bases, and 12 bases separated the two germline ends. The CDR3 DNA follows: TGTGCCAGACGAGACGAGGGCTACGAGCAGTACTTC. Its protein is CARRDEGYEQYF.

This clonotype has a handful of counts. The chain combines TRBV6-5 with TRBJ2-1, with D tentatively TRBD1 or TRBD2 (7 bases each). Germline V CDR1 and CDR2: MNHEY, SVGAGI. The V and J ends lost 7 bases and 5 bases respectively, with 18 bases between them. The CDR3 consists of 15 residues. The CDR3 region has the DNA TGTGCCAGCACCCTTCAGGGGGAGGGAAACAATGAGCAGTTCTTC. This sequence encodes CASTLQGEGNNEQFF.

The table lists this clonotype with many counts. The chain couples TRBV27 to TRBJ2-5; D is ambiguous. Germline assignment: CDR1 MNHEY and CDR2 SMNVEV (reference sequence). This CDR3 is 15 amino acids long. Trimming removed 0 bases at V and 2 bases at J, with 10 bases between. The CDR3 protein is CASSLSWADQETQYF. The CDR3 nucleotides read TGTGCCAGCAGTTTATCATGGGCAGATCAAGAGACCCAGTACTTC.

This clonotype was seen repeatedly, ten times or more. J is TRBJ1-1 and V is TRBV9; D remains unclear. Germline V gene data show CDR1 as SGDLS and CDR2 as YYNGEE. Trimming shortened V by 3 bases and J by 3 bases, and 6 bases separated the two germline ends. The CDR3 contains 12 residues. In nucleotides, the CDR3 is TGTGCCAGCAGCGCAACCTACACTGAAGCTTTCTTT. Protein product: CASSATYTEAFF.

This clonotype was recorded at least ten times. The chain employs TRBV29-1 and TRBJ2-1; 8 positions agree with TRBD2. Germline lookup yields CDR1 SQVTM and CDR2 ANQGSEA. J was trimmed by 1 base and V by 4 bases; bases with no gene match: 6. The CDR3 sequence is 15 residues long. CDR3 amino acids: CSVGTIAGSYNEQFF. CDR3 coding DNA: TGCAGCGTTGGAACTATAGCGGGATCCTACAATGAGCAGTTCTTC.

V is TRBV10-3 and J is TRBJ2-1; maybe TRBD2 (6 bases). Germline V CDR1 and CDR2: ENHRY, SYGVKD. The CDR3 consists of 16 residues. V was clipped by 0 bases and J by 2 bases, with 11 bases between them. The CDR3 sequence is CAISESGSGTYNEQFF. In nucleotides, the CDR3 is TGTGCCATCAGTGAGTCGGGTAGCGGAACCTACAATGAGCAGTTCTTC.

This clonotype occurred a few times. CDR3 in amino acids: CASSLVGEGLTDTQYF. CDR3 DNA sequence: TGTGCCAGCAGCTTAGTGGGGGAAGGTTTGACAGATACGCAGTATTTT. This chain joins TRBV7-6 and TRBJ2-3; D might be TRBD1 or TRBD2, each matching 5 bases. The CDR3 totals 16 residues. Trimming cost V 1 base and J 3 bases, with 14 bases left between them. Germline CDR1 reads SGHVS; CDR2 reads FNYEAQ. The full variable domain, completed using reference TRBV7-6 and TRBJ2-3, is GAGVSQSPRYKVTKRGQDVALRCDPISGHVSLYWYRQALGQGPEFLTYFNYEAQQDKSGLPNDRFSAERPEGSISTLTIQRTEQRDSAMYRCASSLVGEGLTDTQYFGPGTRLTVL.

This clonotype came up a few times. Because the CDR3 is missing its conserved closing phenylalanine or tryptophan, this is likely a read error. V and J are TRBV3-1 and TRBJ2-7, with D maybe TRBD2 (5 bases). This CDR3 region has 15 residues. Germline assignment: CDR1 LGHDT and CDR2 YNNKEL (reference sequence). Trimming stripped 0 bases from V and 5 bases from J, with 14 bases between. As DNA, the CDR3 is TGTGCCAGCAGCCAAGAATCGGGCGGGTCCCACGAGCAGTACCTC. Amino acid sequence: CASSQESGGSHEQYL.

The chain employs TRBV7-9 and TRBJ2-1; D is tentatively TRBD1 or TRBD2 (5 bases each). V was trimmed by 0 bases and J by 9 bases, leaving 12 bases between them. Germline CDR1 and CDR2: SEHNR and FQNEAQ (reference sequence). CDR3 size: 14 residues. CDR3 sequence (DNA): TGTGCCAGCAGCTTAGCTATGGGACGGGGTGAGCAGTTCTTC. Amino acids: CASSLAMGRGEQFF.

This clonotype occurred many times. The chain is built from TRBV12-3 or TRBV12-4 and TRBJ1-1; TRBD1 agrees at 10 bases. V was pared by 6 bases and J by 0 bases, with 4 bases of the junction left unmatched. The length of the CDR3 is 15 residues. The CDR3 region is CASSLGQGVNTEAFF. The CDR3 DNA reads TGTGCCAGCAGCCTTGGACAGGGGGTGAACACTGAAGCTTTCTTT.

V is TRBV2 and J is TRBJ1-1, with D uncertain. The germline gives CDR1 SNHLY, CDR2 FYNNEI. The CDR3 length is 13 residues. Trimming removed 4 bases at V and 6 bases at J, with 12 bases between. CDR3 region: CASSGETEAEAFF. The CDR3 coding sequence is TGTGCCAGCAGTGGGGAGACGGAAGCTGAAGCTTTCTTT.

This clonotype was seen at least ten times. The chain combines TRBV6-5 with TRBJ2-7, with a tentative D call TRBD1 (5 bases). Germline assignment: CDR1 MNHEY and CDR2 SVGAGI. Trimming cost V 6 bases and J 3 bases, with 12 bases left between them. CDR3 length: 13 amino acids. CDR3 bases: TGTGCCAGCAGGCCAACAGGTGTCTACGAGCAGTACTTC. This codes for CASRPTGVYEQYF.

This clonotype has ten or more counts. CDR3 amino acids: CASSLTGIETQYF. CDR3 sequence (DNA): TGTGCCAGCAGTCTGACAGGGATAGAGACCCAGTACTTC. The chain employs TRBV27 and TRBJ2-5, with 7 positions matching TRBD1. The V segment lost 5 bases and the J segment 4 bases; nucleotides outside the gene matches: 4. The germline V gene has CDR1 MNHEY and CDR2 SMNVEV (reference sequence). This CDR3 has 13 amino acids.

This clonotype was found many times. This rearrangement joins TRBV28 to TRBJ2-7; no reliable D call. The CDR3 runs 15 residues. The V and J ends lost 3 bases and 1 base respectively, with 13 bases between them. Per germline, CDR1 MDHEN and CDR2 SYDVKM. The CDR3 spells CASSFPRTGSYEQYF. CDR3 coding DNA: TGTGCCAGCAGTTTCCCCCGAACTGGTTCCTACGAGCAGTACTTC. Together with reference TRBV28 and TRBJ2-7, the CDR3 gives the full variable domain: DVKVTQSSRYLVKRTGEKVFLECVQDMDHENMFWYRQDPGLGLRLIYFSYDVKMKEKGDIPEGYSVSREKKERFSLILESASTNQTSMYLCASSFPRTGSYEQYFGPGTRLTVT.

This clonotype occurred many times. This chain links TRBV2 with TRBJ2-3; D tentatively fits TRBD1 or TRBD2 (5 bases each). The CDR3 covers 14 residues. Germline assignment: CDR1 SNHLY and CDR2 FYNNEI. The germline V and J ends were trimmed by 7 bases and 4 bases, with 15 bases remaining between them. The DNA for the CDR3 is TGTGCCAGCACCCCCCTGTGGGGGTCAGATACGCAGTATTTT. This sequence encodes CASTPLWGSDTQYF.